Shown below are 19 T cell receptor beta chains from a single sample sequenced in a study of cytomegalovirus exposure and HLA in healthy donors. This PCR relied on a set of 60 Vbeta primers and 13 Jbeta primers. Generated by immunoSEQ multiplex PCR, the TCRdb table keeps only in-frame clones and is missing some. The sample lists about 230,000 clones, about 89% occurring once. Source material: PBMCs. These receptors all come from a woman between 18 and 29 years old in good health and CMV-seronegative.

This chain uses TRBV29-1 with TRBJ2-3; 8 nucleotides agree with TRBD2. Germline CDR1 reads SQVTM; CDR2 reads ANQGSEA. The CDR3 spans 14 residues. V dropped 5 bases and J dropped 10; count of bases not matched to a gene: 14. The CDR3 spells CSVPTGQRESSQYF. The CDR3, as DNA: TGCAGCGTTCCCACAGGGCAGCGGGAGTCTTCGCAGTATTTT.

This clone was picked up one time. The chain carries TRBV2 and TRBJ1-2; D ambiguous. There are 15 residues in the CDR3. Germline V gene sequence: CDR1 SNHLY, CDR2 FYNNEI. The V end lost 3 bases, the J end lost 4 bases, and 15 bases lay between the germline ends. DNA of the CDR3: TGTGCCAGCAGTGATAACCCGACGGGAGTCTATGGCTACACCTTC. Its protein is CASSDNPTGVYGYTF.

Comments on this clone: One end of the junction varies from germline; a read error may be responsible. In nucleotides, the CDR3 is TGTACCAGCAGAAAAAGGGGGAGCACTGAAGCTTTCTTT. Amino acid sequence: CTSRKRGSTEAFF. The rearrangement joins TRBV2 to TRBJ1-1; tentatively, D is TRBD1 (6 bases). This CDR3 has 13 amino acids. From germline, CDR1 is SNHLY and CDR2 FYNNEI.

The J gene is TRBJ1-1, the V gene TRBV28, with 7 bases aligning to TRBD1. After removal of 6 bases from V and 1 base from J, the junction contained 5 bases not matched to a gene. The CDR3 totals 14 residues. CDR1 is MDHEN, CDR2 SYDVKM, per germline. The CDR3 DNA reads TGTGCCAGCAGAAACAGGGGTCAGAACACTGAAGCTTTCTTT. This codes for CASRNRGQNTEAFF.

The chain combines TRBV4-2 with TRBJ1-5, with 10 bases lining up with TRBD1. This CDR3 has 16 residues. Germline-derived CDR1 and CDR2 are LGHNA and YNFKEQ. Trimming at V came to 4 bases and at J to 6 bases, leaving 9 bases not matched to a gene. CDR3 bases: TGTGCCAGCAGCCGGACCGGGACAGGGGATCCTCAGCCCCAGCATTTT. This encodes CASSRTGTGDPQPQHF.

The chain combines TRBV7-8 with TRBJ2-1; D perhaps matches TRBD1 (5 bases). The CDR3 consists of 17 residues. Trimming left V 0 bases short and J 4 bases short, with 16 bases between. CDR1 SGHVS and CDR2 FQNEAQ come from the germline V gene. CDR3 region: CASSLATAPAVYNEQFF. In DNA form, the CDR3 reads TGTGCCAGCAGCTTAGCGACAGCCCCTGCTGTGTACAATGAGCAGTTCTTC.

The chain employs TRBV2 and TRBJ1-2; unclear D gene. This CDR3 has 11 amino acids. The V gene lost 6 bases and the J gene lost 4 bases, with 6 bases spanning the gap. CDR1 is SNHLY, CDR2 FYNNEI, per germline. The CDR3 nucleotides are TGTGCCAGCAGGGCGGGCTATGGCTACACCTTC. Its translation is CASRAGYGYTF.

The chain is built from TRBV9 and TRBJ2-3; 8 positions match TRBD2. V trimming: 0 bases; J trimming: 5 bases; junction bases outside the gene matches: 11. In germline, CDR1 is SGDLS, CDR2 YYNGEE. This CDR3 is 17 amino acids long. In nucleotides, the CDR3 is TGTGCCAGCAGCGTAGATGAAGCGGGGGACCTTAGAGATACGCAGTATTTT. It encodes CASSVDEAGDLRDTQYF.

DNA for the CDR3: TGTGCCAGCAGCTTGACTCTGACAGGGGGTATGAACACTGAAGCTTTCTTT. Encoded protein: CASSLTLTGGMNTEAFF. The gene calls are TRBV5-6 and TRBJ1-1; TRBD1 agrees at 9 bases. V lost 1 base, J lost 0 bases, and 7 bases stayed unmatched. Germline values: CDR1 SGHDT, CDR2 YYEEEE. The CDR3 has 17 amino acids.

The chain has TRBV7-9 and TRBJ1-1, with 10 bases fitting TRBD1. The CDR3 has 16 residues. The germline CDR1 and CDR2 sequences are SEHNR and FQNEAQ (reference sequence). V lost 5 bases to trimming and J lost 4 bases; unmatched junction nucleotides: 10. CDR3 DNA sequence: TGTGCCAGCAGCCAAGACCAGGGGGACAGGGGCACTGAAGCTTTCTTT. Translation: CASSQDQGDRGTEAFF.

The rearrangement joins TRBV11-2 to TRBJ1-1, with TRBD1 as a possible D gene (6 bases). The germline V and J ends were trimmed by 3 bases and 4 bases, with 9 bases remaining between them. CDR1 is SGHAT, CDR2 FQNNGV, per germline. The CDR3 length is 13 residues. The CDR3 region is CASSFGGPTEAFF. The CDR3 DNA sequence: TGTGCCAGCAGCTTTGGGGGCCCCACTGAAGCTTTCTTT.

This clone was found once. The CDR3 is CASSYSAGESMYEQFF. The CDR3 region has the DNA TGTGCCAGCAGTTACTCGGCGGGAGAAAGTATGTATGAGCAGTTCTTC. V gene TRBV6-5 combines with J gene TRBJ2-1; TRBD2 agrees at 7 bases. V gave up 0 bases and J gave up 8 bases; unmatched junction bases: 10. Germline assignment: CDR1 MNHEY and CDR2 SVGAGI. The length of the CDR3 is 16 residues.

This sequence joins TRBV10-1 and TRBJ2-1; TRBD1 aligns across 7 bases. After removal of 7 bases from V and 4 bases from J, the junction contained 4 bases not matched to a gene. The CDR3 is 13 amino acids. Looked up from germline, CDR1 is WNHNN and CDR2 is SYGVQD (reference sequence). The CDR3 is CASNAGGYNEQFF. For the CDR3, the DNA is TGCGCCAGCAATGCAGGGGGATACAATGAGCAGTTCTTC.

The chain uses TRBV2 and TRBJ2-7; the D gene is possibly TRBD1 (7 bases). V lost 3 bases to trimming and J lost 6 bases, with 15 bases between them. Germline CDR1 reads SNHLY; CDR2 reads FYNNEI. CDR3 length equals 14 residues. The CDR3 reads CASSEAGGIGEQYF. For the CDR3, the DNA is TGTGCCAGCAGTGAGGCAGGGGGGATAGGCGAGCAGTACTTC.

In the case of this clone: An end of the junction does not agree with germline; a read error may underlie this. The chain links TRBV7-9 to TRBJ1-1; TRBD1 aligns across 9 bases. The CDR3 is made up of 14 amino acids. Per germline, CDR1 SEHNR and CDR2 FQNEAQ (reference sequence). The chain's CDR3 is CSSSLGTGLREAFF. The CDR3 nucleotides are TGTTCCAGCAGCCTCGGGACAGGGCTTCGTGAAGCTTTCTTT.

V usage is TRBV2 and J usage is TRBJ1-1; TRBD1 might be the D (6 bases). Trimming cost V 11 bases and J 3 bases, with 10 bases left between them. CDR3 size: 11 residues. Germline loops: CDR1 SNHLY, CDR2 FYNNEI. Here the CDR3 reads CAGGAYTEAFF. In DNA, the CDR3 is TGTGCCGGGGGGGCCTACACTGAAGCTTTCTTT.

The rearrangement uses TRBV6-5 and TRBJ2-7; TRBD1 might be the D (5 bases). The CDR3 has 16 residues. V lost 0 bases and J lost 2, with 14 bases in between. Germline V gene data show CDR1 as MNHEY and CDR2 as SVGAGI. This CDR3 is CASSYSSGHRPYEQYF. The CDR3 DNA reads as TGTGCCAGCAGTTACTCGTCAGGGCATAGACCCTACGAGCAGTACTTC.

The chain has TRBV6-5 and TRBJ2-7, with 12 bases lining up with TRBD1. J lost 7 bases, V lost 7 bases, and 11 bases had no gene match. From germline, CDR1 is MNHEY and CDR2 SVGAGI. The CDR3 sequence is 15 residues long. The CDR3 DNA reads TGTGCCAGCACCACCCGGGACAGGGGGCTCGAGGAGCAGTACTTC. Residues: CASTTRDRGLEEQYF.

The chain employs TRBV4-1 and TRBJ2-3; 11 nucleotides match TRBD2. V dropped 0 bases and J dropped 5; count of bases not matched to a gene: 7. Per the germline V gene, CDR1 is MGHRA and CDR2 is YSYEKL. This CDR3 contains 17 residues. The CDR3 spells CASSQDRIAGGGDTQYF. The CDR3 nucleotides read TGCGCCAGCAGCCAAGATAGGATAGCGGGGGGGGGAGATACGCAGTATTTT.